The T cell receptor (beta chain) under discussion was sequenced for a study of T cells in Graves' hyperthyroidism and ophthalmopathy. Amplification of TCR beta CDR3 regions used RNA as the template. An initial round of RT-PCR targeting the TCR CDR3 relied on the HTBI primer set. TCRdb passed the multiplex PCR reads through MiXCR, listing each CDR3 protein once. The sample lists roughly 500,000 distinct CDR3 sequences, 46% occurring once. Sequenced sample: peripheral blood or thyroid tissue (not recorded which). The TCR was taken from an adult woman with Graves' disease, either hyperthyroidism or ophthalmopathy (not recorded which).

The CDR3 loop reads CASSSLGQANYGYTF. In nucleotides, the CDR3 is TGTGCCAGCAGCTCACTTGGTCAGGCCAACTATGGCTACACCTTC. The chain uses TRBV7-2 and TRBJ1-2; D call uncertain. The CDR3 length is 15 residues. Germline loops: CDR1 SGHTA, CDR2 FQGNSA. The V gene lost 4 bases and the J gene lost 2 bases, with 14 bases spanning the gap. The full variable domain, rest sourced from reference TRBV7-2 and TRBJ1-2, is GAGVSQSPSNKVTEKGKDVELRCDPISGHTALYWYRQSLGQGLEFLIYFQGNSAPDKSGLPSDRFSAERTGGSVSTLTIQRTQQEDSAVYLCASSSLGQANYGYTFGSGTRLTVV.